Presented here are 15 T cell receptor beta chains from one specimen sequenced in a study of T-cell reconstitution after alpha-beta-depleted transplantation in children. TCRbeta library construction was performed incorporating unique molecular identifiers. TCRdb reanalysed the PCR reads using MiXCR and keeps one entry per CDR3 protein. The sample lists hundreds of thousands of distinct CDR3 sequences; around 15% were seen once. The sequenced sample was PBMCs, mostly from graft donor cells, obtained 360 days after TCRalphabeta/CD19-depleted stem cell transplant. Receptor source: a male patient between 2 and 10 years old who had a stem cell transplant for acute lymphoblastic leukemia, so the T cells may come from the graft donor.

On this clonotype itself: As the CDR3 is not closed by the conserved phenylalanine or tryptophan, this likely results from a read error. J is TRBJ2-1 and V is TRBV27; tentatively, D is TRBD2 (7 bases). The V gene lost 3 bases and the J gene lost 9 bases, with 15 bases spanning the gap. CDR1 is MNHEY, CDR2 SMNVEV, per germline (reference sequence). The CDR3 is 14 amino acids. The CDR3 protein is CASSFGGRGGEQFC. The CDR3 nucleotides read TGTGCCAGCAGTTTCGGCGGGAGAGGGGGTGAGCAGTTCTGC.

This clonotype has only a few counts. Here the CDR3 DNA reads TGCGCCAGCAGCTCCGGGACACGCACAGATACGCAGTATTTT. Protein product: CASSSGTRTDTQYF. The chain couples TRBV5-1 to TRBJ2-3; D possibly corresponds to TRBD1 (6 bases). There are 14 residues in the CDR3. V was cut by 3 bases and J by 1 base, with 9 bases left in between. CDR1 and CDR2 from the germline V gene are SGHRS and YFSETQ.

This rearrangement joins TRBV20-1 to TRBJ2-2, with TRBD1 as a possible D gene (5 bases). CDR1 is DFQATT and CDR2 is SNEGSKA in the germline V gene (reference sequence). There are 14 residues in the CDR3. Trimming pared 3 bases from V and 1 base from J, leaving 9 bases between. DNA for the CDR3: TGCAGTGCTAGGGCCAGGGTGAACACCGGGGAGCTGTTTTTT. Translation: CSARARVNTGELFF.

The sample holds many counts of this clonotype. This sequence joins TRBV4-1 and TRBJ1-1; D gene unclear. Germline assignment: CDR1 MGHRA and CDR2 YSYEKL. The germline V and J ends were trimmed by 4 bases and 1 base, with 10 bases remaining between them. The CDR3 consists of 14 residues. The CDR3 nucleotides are TGCGCCAGCAGCCCCTCTTACGGGAACACTGAAGCTTTCTTT. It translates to CASSPSYGNTEAFF.

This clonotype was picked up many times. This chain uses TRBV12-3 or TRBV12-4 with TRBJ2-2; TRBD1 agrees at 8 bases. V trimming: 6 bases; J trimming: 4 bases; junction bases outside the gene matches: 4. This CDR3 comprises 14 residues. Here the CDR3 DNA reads TGTGCCAGCAGGGACAGGGTCGGCACCGGGGAGCTGTTTTTT. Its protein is CASRDRVGTGELFF.

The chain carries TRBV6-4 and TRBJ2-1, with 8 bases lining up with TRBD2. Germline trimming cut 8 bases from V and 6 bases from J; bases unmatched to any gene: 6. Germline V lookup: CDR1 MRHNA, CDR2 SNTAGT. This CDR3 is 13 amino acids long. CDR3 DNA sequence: TGTGCCAGCGGCGCAGGACTAGCCAATGAGCAGTTCTTC. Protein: CASGAGLANEQFF.

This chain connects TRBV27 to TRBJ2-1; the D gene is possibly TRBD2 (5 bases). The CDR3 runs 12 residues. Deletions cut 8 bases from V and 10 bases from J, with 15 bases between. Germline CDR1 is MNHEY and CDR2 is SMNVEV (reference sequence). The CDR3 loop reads CASSYGGGEQFF. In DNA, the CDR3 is TGTGCCAGCTCTTACGGTGGAGGCGAGCAGTTCTTC.

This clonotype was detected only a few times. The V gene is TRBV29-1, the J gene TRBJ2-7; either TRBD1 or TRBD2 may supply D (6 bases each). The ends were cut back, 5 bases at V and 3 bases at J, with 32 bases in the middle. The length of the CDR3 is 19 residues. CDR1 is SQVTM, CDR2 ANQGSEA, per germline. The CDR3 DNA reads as TGCAGCGTTATCCGAGTCGGGACACTGGGTACGCGCGGGAACTACGAGCAGTACTTC. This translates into CSVIRVGTLGTRGNYEQYF.

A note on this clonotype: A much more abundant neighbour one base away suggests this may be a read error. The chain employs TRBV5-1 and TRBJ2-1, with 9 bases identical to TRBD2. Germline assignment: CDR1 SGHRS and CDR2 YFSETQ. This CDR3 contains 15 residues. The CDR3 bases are TGCGCCAGCAGCCTCGGACTAGCGCCCTACAATGGGCAGTTCTTC. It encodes CASSLGLAPYNGQFF.

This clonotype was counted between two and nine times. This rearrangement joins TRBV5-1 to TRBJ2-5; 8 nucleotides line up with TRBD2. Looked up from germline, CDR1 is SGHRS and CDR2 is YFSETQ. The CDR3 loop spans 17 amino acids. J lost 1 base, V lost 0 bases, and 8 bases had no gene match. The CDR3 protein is CASSLAETSGAQETQYF. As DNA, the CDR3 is TGCGCCAGCAGCTTGGCCGAAACTAGCGGCGCCCAAGAGACCCAGTACTTC.

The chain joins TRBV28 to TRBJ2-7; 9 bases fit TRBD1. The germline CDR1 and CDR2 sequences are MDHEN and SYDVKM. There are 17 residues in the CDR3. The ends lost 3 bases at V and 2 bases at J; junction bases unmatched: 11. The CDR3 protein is CASSFFLKTGGTYEQYF. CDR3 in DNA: TGTGCCAGCAGTTTCTTTTTAAAGACAGGGGGGACCTACGAGCAGTACTTC.

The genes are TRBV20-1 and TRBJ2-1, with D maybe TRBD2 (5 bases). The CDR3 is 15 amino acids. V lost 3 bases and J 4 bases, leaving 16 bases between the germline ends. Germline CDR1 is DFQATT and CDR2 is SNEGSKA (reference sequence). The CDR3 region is CSASPPGKNYNEQFF. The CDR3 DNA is TGCAGTGCTAGTCCCCCGGGGAAGAATTACAATGAGCAGTTCTTC.

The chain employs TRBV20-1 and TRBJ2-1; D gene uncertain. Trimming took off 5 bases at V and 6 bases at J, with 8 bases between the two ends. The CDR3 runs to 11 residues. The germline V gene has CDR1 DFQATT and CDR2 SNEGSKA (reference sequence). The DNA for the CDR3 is TGCAGTGCTTCGACTGGCAATGAGCAGTTCTTC. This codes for CSASTGNEQFF.

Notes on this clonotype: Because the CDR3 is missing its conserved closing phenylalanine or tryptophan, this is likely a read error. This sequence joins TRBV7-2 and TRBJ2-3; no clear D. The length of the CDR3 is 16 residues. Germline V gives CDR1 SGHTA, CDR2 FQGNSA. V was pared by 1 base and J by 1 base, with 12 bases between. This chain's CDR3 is CASSLGPTPGTDTQYC. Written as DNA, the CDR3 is TGTGCCAGCAGCTTAGGTCCTACCCCTGGCACAGATACGCAGTATTGT.

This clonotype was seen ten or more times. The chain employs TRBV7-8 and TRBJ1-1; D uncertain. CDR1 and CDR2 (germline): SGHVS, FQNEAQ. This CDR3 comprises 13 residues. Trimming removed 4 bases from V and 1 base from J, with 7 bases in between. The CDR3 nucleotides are TGTGCCAGCAGCTCGGGCCGGAACACTGAAGCTTTCTTT. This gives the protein CASSSGRNTEAFF.